These 20 T cell receptor beta chains were all obtained from the same sample, sequenced in a study of blood T cell repertoires in COVID-19. The method was immunoSEQ multiplex PCR; TCRdb's version includes in-frame clones alone and lacks a portion of them. The repertoire holds some 320,000 clones, with 70% to 90% as singletons. The sample comprised peripheral blood. These receptors were taken from a woman between 50 and 59 years old who had recovered from COVID-19.

On this clone: Other DNA variants within this sample encode the same CDR3. The chain joins TRBV5-1 to TRBJ1-5, with 9 bases lining up with TRBD1. CDR1 is SGHRS and CDR2 is YFSETQ in the germline V gene. The CDR3 length is 14 residues. V dropped 4 bases and J dropped 7; count of bases not matched to a gene: 6. CDR3 sequence (DNA): TGCGCCAGCAGCCCCGGACAGGGGAGACAGCCCCAGCATTTT. It yields the protein CASSPGQGRQPQHF.

This clone was recorded only once. The chain recombines TRBV6-2 or TRBV6-3 with TRBJ2-1; 13 bases are a match to TRBD2. Trimming took 5 bases from V and 6 from J; bases not matched to a gene: 10. CDR3 length: 17 amino acids. Germline V lookup: CDR1 MNHEY, CDR2 SVGEGT. The CDR3 sequence: CASSRRGLAGAINEQFF. In DNA form, the CDR3 reads TGTGCCAGCAGTCGCCGAGGACTAGCGGGAGCTATCAATGAGCAGTTCTTC.

The J gene is TRBJ1-2, the V gene TRBV5-6; D might be TRBD1 (5 bases). This CDR3 is built from 13 residues. The V gene lost 1 base and the J gene lost 11 bases, with 15 bases spanning the gap. From germline, CDR1 is SGHDT and CDR2 YYEEEE. In DNA, the CDR3 is TGTGCCAGCAGCTTGCCAGGGCTTTTAGGGTACACCTTC. This codes for CASSLPGLLGYTF. Complete variable domain (other parts from reference TRBV5-6 and TRBJ1-2): DAGVTQSPTHLIKTRGQQVTLRCSPKSGHDTVSWYQQALGQGPQFIFQYYEEEERQRGNFPDRFSGHQFPNYSSELNVNALLLGDSALYLCASSLPGLLGYTFGSGTRLTVV.

This clone was seen a single time. This rearrangement joins TRBV19 to TRBJ2-7, with a tentative D call TRBD2 (6 bases). This CDR3 spans 12 amino acids. Trimming removed 3 bases at V and 4 bases at J, with 7 bases between. Germline CDR1 LNHDA, CDR2 SQIVND (reference sequence). DNA for the CDR3: TGTGCCAGTAGTATGGAGGGGTACGAGCAGTACTTC. Its translation: CASSMEGYEQYF.

For the CDR3, the DNA is TGTGCCAGCAGTGACTGGGGCCATAACACTGAAGCTTTCTTT. It codes for CASSDWGHNTEAFF. V and J are TRBV6-4 and TRBJ1-1; the D gene is possibly TRBD1 (5 bases). This CDR3 spans 14 amino acids. Germline CDR1 reads MRHNA; CDR2 reads SNTAGT. Trimming stripped 1 base from V and 2 bases from J, with 8 bases between.

In the case of this clone: The same CDR3 arises from other DNA sequences in this sample as well. This chain connects TRBV19 to TRBJ1-1, with D tentatively TRBD1 (5 bases). Germline CDR1 is LNHDA and CDR2 is SQIVND (reference sequence). V gave up 6 bases and J gave up 5 bases, with 13 bases separating them. CDR3 length: 13 amino acids. This CDR3 is CASSPGLGTEAFF. The CDR3 DNA follows: TGTGCCAGTAGCCCAGGGTTGGGAACTGAAGCTTTCTTT.

Here the CDR3 reads CASSLVAGPNTEAFF. The CDR3 DNA follows: TGTGCCAGCAGCTTGGTTGCAGGGCCGAACACTGAAGCTTTCTTT. The V gene is TRBV5-5, the J gene TRBJ1-1, with D possibly TRBD1 on 5 matching bases. The V gene's germline CDR1 is SGHKS and CDR2 YYEKEE (reference sequence). V gave up 0 bases and J gave up 1 base, with 10 bases separating them. The CDR3 runs to 15 residues.

The gene calls are TRBV3-1 (or the pseudogene TRBV3-2) and TRBJ2-4; 8 positions match TRBD1. CDR3 length: 17 residues. Germline V lookup: CDR1 LGHDT, CDR2 YNNKEL (reference sequence). V was clipped by 1 base and J by 6 bases; unmatched bases: 11. For the CDR3, the DNA is TGTGCCAGCAGCCAAGCAAGGCACAGGGGGTATGGAAACATTCAGTACTTC. Amino acid sequence: CASSQARHRGYGNIQYF.

This clone has just one count. CDR3: CASSIQNEQFF. The DNA of the CDR3 is TGTGCCAGTAGTATCCAGAATGAGCAGTTCTTC. The rearrangement joins TRBV19 to TRBJ2-1; D uncertain. With 3 bases removed from V and 7 bases from J, the gap between germline ends came to 4 bases. The CDR3 is 11 amino acids. The germline V gene has CDR1 LNHDA and CDR2 SQIVND (reference sequence).

This clone has just one count. The V and J genes are TRBV4-3 and TRBJ2-6; 9 nucleotides agree with TRBD1. CDR3 length: 19 amino acids. The trim removed 4 bases at V and 0 bases at J, leaving 10 bases unmatched. Germline V gives CDR1 LGHNA, CDR2 YSLEER. CDR3 sequence: CASSPHLTGGSSGANVLTF. CDR3 nucleotide sequence: TGCGCCAGCAGCCCCCACCTGACAGGGGGTAGCTCTGGGGCCAACGTCCTGACTTTC.

CDR3: CASSQGRQGASSTDTQYF. CDR3 coding DNA: TGCGCCAGCAGCCAAGGCAGACAGGGGGCCTCTAGCACAGATACGCAGTATTTT. This chain uses TRBV4-3 with TRBJ2-3; 10 bases match TRBD1. The germline gives CDR1 LGHNA, CDR2 YSLEER. The CDR3 is 18 amino acids. With 1 base clipped from V and 0 bases from J, the junction kept 7 bases outside the gene matches.

The CDR3 spells CSASGLAGGNTGELFF. The CDR3 DNA reads as TGCAGTGCTAGTGGACTAGCGGGGGGTAACACCGGGGAGCTGTTTTTT. This chain uses TRBV20-1 with TRBJ2-2; 14 bases are shared with TRBD2. This CDR3 has 16 residues. The germline V gene encodes CDR1 DFQATT and CDR2 SNEGSKA (reference sequence). The ends lost 3 bases at V and 2 bases at J; junction bases unmatched: 2.

The genes are TRBV4-3 and TRBJ2-2; a possible D gene is TRBD1 (5 bases). The CDR3 has 17 amino acids. Trimming pared 0 bases from V and 0 bases from J, leaving 11 bases between. Germline values: CDR1 LGHNA, CDR2 YSLEER. This CDR3 reads CASSQELKTANTGELFF. The CDR3 DNA reads TGCGCCAGCAGCCAAGAACTAAAGACAGCGAACACCGGGGAGCTGTTTTTT.

This rearrangement joins TRBV19 to TRBJ2-4, with TRBD2 matching 13 bases. J lost 5 bases, V lost 3 bases, and 7 bases had no gene match. CDR1 is LNHDA and CDR2 is SQIVND in the germline V gene (reference sequence). The CDR3 has 17 amino acids. DNA for the CDR3: TGTGCCAGTAGTATCCAACTAGCGGGAGGGCCCCAAAACATTCAGTACTTC. Protein sequence: CASSIQLAGGPQNIQYF. Using reference TRBV19 and TRBJ2-4 for the parts outside the CDR3, the full variable domain is DGGITQSPKYLFRKEGQNVTLSCEQNLNHDAMYWYRQDPGQGLRLIYYSQIVNDFQKGDIAEGYSVSREKKESFPLTVTSAQKNPTAFYLCASSIQLAGGPQNIQYFGAGTRLSVL.

In regard to this clone: Since no conserved phenylalanine or tryptophan closes the CDR3, a read error is the likely cause. The DNA is left out, because the CDR3 cannot be placed on it with certainty; the CDR3 is given as TCRdb lists it. The genes are TRBV21-1 and TRBJ2-7; the table's D call of TRBD1 was not tested on the DNA. TRBV21-1 is given as a pseudogene. The CDR3 region is 15 residues in length, termini included. The CDR3 loop is CASSKEAAGRGEGRL.

This chain links TRBV23-1 with TRBJ2-7; 9 nucleotides agree with TRBD1. TRBV23-1 is labeled an ORF, and its function is uncertain. The CDR3 loop spans 12 amino acids. V gave up 11 bases and J gave up 7 bases; unmatched junction bases: 9. The CDR3 is CARPNRGQEQYF. CDR3 DNA sequence: TGCGCCCGGCCGAACAGGGGGCAAGAGCAGTACTTC.

The chain links TRBV11-2 to TRBJ2-3, with no clear D. Germline-derived CDR1 and CDR2 are SGHAT and FQNNGV. V dropped 5 bases and J dropped 3 bases, with 6 bases sitting between them. The CDR3 is 12 amino acids. The DNA for the CDR3 is TGTGCCAGCAGCCGCCAGACAGATACGCAGTATTTT. This codes for CASSRQTDTQYF.

Concerning this clone itself: Distinct nucleotide sequences in the sample also encode this CDR3. The chain links TRBV10-1 to TRBJ1-1; the D is unclear. The V gene lost 2 bases and the J gene lost 4 bases, with 8 bases spanning the gap. CDR1 and CDR2 (germline): WNHNN, SYGVQD (reference sequence). This CDR3 has 13 residues. Written as DNA, the CDR3 is TGCGCCAGCAGTGAGGGCCCGGGCACTGAAGCTTTCTTT. Translated: CASSEGPGTEAFF.

The J gene is TRBJ2-5, the V gene TRBV6-5, with 7 positions matching TRBD2. The CDR3 contains 15 residues. Germline V lookup: CDR1 MNHEY, CDR2 SVGAGI. The junction had 6 bases not matched to a gene; V was cut back by 5 bases and J by 0 bases. Here the CDR3 DNA reads TGTGCCAGCAGTATAGCGGGCGCATACCAAGAGACCCAGTACTTC. Protein product: CASSIAGAYQETQYF.

The genes are TRBV19 and TRBJ2-7; no reliable D call. Germline-derived CDR1 and CDR2 are LNHDA and SQIVND (reference sequence). This CDR3 region has 13 residues. The germline V and J ends were trimmed by 4 bases and 5 bases, with 12 bases remaining between them. CDR3 residues: CASSRASLDEQYF. The CDR3 region has the DNA TGTGCCAGTAGTAGGGCGAGTTTGGACGAGCAGTACTTC.